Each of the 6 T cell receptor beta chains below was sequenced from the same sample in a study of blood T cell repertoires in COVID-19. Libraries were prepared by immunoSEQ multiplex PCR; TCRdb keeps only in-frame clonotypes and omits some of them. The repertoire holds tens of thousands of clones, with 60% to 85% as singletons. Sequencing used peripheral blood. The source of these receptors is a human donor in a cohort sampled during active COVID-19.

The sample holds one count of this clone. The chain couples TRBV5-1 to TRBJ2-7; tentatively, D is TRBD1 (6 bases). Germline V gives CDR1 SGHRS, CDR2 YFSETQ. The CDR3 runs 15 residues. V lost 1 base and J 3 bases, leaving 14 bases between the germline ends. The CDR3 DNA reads TGCGCCAGCAGCTTGAATCCAGGGGATATCTACGAGCAGTACTTC. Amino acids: CASSLNPGDIYEQYF.

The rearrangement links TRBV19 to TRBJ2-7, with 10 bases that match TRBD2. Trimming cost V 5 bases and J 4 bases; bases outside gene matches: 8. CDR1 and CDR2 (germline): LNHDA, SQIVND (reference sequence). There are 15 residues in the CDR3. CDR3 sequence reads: CASSPRASGSYEQYF. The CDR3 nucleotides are TGTGCCAGTAGTCCTCGGGCTAGCGGGAGTTACGAGCAGTACTTC.

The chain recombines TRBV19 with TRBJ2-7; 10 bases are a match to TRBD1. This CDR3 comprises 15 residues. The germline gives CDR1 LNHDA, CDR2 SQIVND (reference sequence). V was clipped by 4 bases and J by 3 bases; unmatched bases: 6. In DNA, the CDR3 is TGTGCCAGTAGTACCACCGGGACAGGGGACTACGAGCAGTACTTC. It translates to CASSTTGTGDYEQYF.

CDR3 amino acids: CASRRTGSSGNTIYF. The CDR3 DNA reads as TGTGCCAGCCGACGGACAGGCAGCTCTGGAAACACCATATATTTT. V usage is TRBV28 and J usage is TRBJ1-3; TRBD1 aligns across 7 bases. Germline lookup yields CDR1 MDHEN and CDR2 SYDVKM. There are 15 residues in the CDR3. V gave up 8 bases and J gave up 0 bases; unmatched junction bases: 7.

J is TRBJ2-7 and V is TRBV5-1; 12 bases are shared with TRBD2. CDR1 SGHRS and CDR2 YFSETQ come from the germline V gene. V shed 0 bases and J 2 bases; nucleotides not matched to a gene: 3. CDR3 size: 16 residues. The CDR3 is CASSLGLAGAAYEQYF. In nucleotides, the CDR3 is TGCGCCAGCAGCTTGGGACTAGCGGGGGCCGCCTACGAGCAGTACTTC.

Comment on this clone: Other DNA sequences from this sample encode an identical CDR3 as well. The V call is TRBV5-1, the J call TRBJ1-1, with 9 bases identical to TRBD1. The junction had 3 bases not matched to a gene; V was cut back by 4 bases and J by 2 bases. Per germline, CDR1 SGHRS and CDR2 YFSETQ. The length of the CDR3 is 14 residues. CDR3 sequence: CASSPGQGNTEAFF. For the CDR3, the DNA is TGCGCCAGCAGCCCGGGACAGGGTAACACTGAAGCTTTCTTT.